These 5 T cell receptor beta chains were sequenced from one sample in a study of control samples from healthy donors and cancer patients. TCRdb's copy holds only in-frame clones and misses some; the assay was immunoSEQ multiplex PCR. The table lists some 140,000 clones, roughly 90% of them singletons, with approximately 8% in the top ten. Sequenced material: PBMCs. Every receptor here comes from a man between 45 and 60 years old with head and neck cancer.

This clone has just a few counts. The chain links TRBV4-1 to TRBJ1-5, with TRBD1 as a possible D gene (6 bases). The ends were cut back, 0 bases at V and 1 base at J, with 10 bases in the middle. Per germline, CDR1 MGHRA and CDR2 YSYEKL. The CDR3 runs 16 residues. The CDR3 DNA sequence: TGCGCCAGCAGCCAAGATTGGGGGCTAAGCAATCAGCCCCAGCATTTT. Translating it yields CASSQDWGLSNQPQHF.

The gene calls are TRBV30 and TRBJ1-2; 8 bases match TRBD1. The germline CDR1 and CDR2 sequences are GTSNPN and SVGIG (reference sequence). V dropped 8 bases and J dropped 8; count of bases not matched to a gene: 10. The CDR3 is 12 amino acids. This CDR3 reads CADQGAAGGYTF. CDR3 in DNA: TGTGCCGATCAGGGGGCAGCGGGGGGCTACACCTTC.

DNA for the CDR3: TGTGCCAGCAGTTACTCCCGGGACAGGGATAGCTATGGCTACACCTTC. Translated, it gives CASSYSRDRDSYGYTF. The V gene is TRBV6-6, the J gene TRBJ1-2, with 9 bases that match TRBD1. The V segment lost 0 bases and the J segment 4 bases; nucleotides outside the gene matches: 6. There are 16 residues in the CDR3. Germline V gives CDR1 MNHNY, CDR2 SVGAGI (reference sequence).

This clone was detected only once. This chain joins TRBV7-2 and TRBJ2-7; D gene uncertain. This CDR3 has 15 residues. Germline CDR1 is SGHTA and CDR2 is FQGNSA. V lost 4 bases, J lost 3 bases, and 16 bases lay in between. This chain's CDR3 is CASSYAPRRNYEQYF. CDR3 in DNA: TGTGCCAGCAGCTACGCTCCCCGGCGGAACTACGAGCAGTACTTC.

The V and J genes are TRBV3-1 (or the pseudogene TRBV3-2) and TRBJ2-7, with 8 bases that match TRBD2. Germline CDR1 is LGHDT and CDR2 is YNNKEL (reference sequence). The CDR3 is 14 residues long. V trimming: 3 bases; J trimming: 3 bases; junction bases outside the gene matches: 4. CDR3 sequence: CASSQTSAYYEQYF. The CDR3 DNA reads TGTGCCAGCAGCCAGACTAGCGCCTACTACGAGCAGTACTTC.